One sample yielded the 24 T cell receptor beta chains listed below, sequenced in a study of blood T cell repertoires in COVID-19 (dated by TCRdb to about 2020). Libraries were made using the immunoSEQ multiplex PCR assay. Sourced from immuneACCESS, this table was stored by TCRdb with only in-frame sequences that have V and J called. A share of the clones is absent; for the studies checked, an unresolved V gene accounts for under half, and the remainder has no known explanation. The sample includes some 210,000 clones, with approximately 88% observed a single time. The ten largest clones capture 5.5% to 6.5% of the sample. Sequencing was carried out using peripheral blood. The receptors were gathered from a man aged 60-69 years who had recovered from COVID-19.

The chain recombines TRBV12-3 or TRBV12-4 with TRBJ2-5, with a tentative D call TRBD1 (6 bases). Trimming took 7 bases from V and 11 from J, leaving 20 bases between them. CDR3 length: 13 residues. The CDR3 region is CASKGEGPGRQYF. DNA of the CDR3: TGTGCCAGCAAGGGGGAAGGGCCGGGTCGGCAGTACTTC.

V is TRBV9 and J is TRBJ1-5; D unresolved. In germline, CDR1 is SGDLS, CDR2 YYNGEE. The CDR3 totals 14 residues. The V and J ends lost 4 bases and 7 bases respectively, with 15 bases between them. The CDR3 DNA sequence: TGTGCCAGCAGCCCCGCGAGGGAAGGGCAGCCCCAGCATTTT. It yields the protein CASSPAREGQPQHF.

The gene calls are TRBV7-9 and TRBJ2-7; TRBD2 agrees at 7 bases. CDR3 size: 13 residues. Germline-derived CDR1 and CDR2 are SEHNR and FQNEAQ (reference sequence). The V segment lost 4 bases and the J segment 0 bases; nucleotides outside the gene matches: 0. The DNA for the CDR3 is TGTGCCAGCAGCTCGGGGGGCTCCTACGAGCAGTACTTC. Translated, it gives CASSSGGSYEQYF.

The chain joins TRBV28 to TRBJ2-7; D uncertain. CDR3 length equals 15 residues. In germline, CDR1 is MDHEN, CDR2 SYDVKM. Trimming shortened V by 3 bases and J by 3 bases, and 15 bases separated the two germline ends. The CDR3 loop is CASSLWHITDYEQYF. CDR3 bases: TGTGCCAGCAGTTTGTGGCACATAACAGACTACGAGCAGTACTTC.

The chain employs TRBV19 and TRBJ1-2; D is undetermined. Germline V gene data show CDR1 as LNHDA and CDR2 as SQIVND (reference sequence). V lost 0 bases and J 5 bases, leaving 10 bases between the germline ends. The CDR3 loop spans 14 amino acids. The CDR3 reads CASSIEPGSYGYTF. Here the CDR3 DNA reads TGTGCCAGTAGTATAGAGCCAGGATCTTATGGCTACACCTTC.

This clone rates as medium-sized. J is TRBJ1-1 and V is TRBV28, with 7 bases fitting TRBD1. Germline CDR1 reads MDHEN; CDR2 reads SYDVKM. CDR3 length: 14 amino acids. The V gene end was trimmed by 5 bases and the J gene end by 4 bases; junction bases not matched to a gene: 7. The CDR3 is CASSVTGLGTEAFF. Here the CDR3 DNA reads TGTGCCAGCAGTGTGACAGGGTTGGGCACTGAAGCTTTCTTT.

This clone appeared a single time. This chain links TRBV18 with TRBJ2-7, with 8 positions matching TRBD1. The V segment lost 3 bases and the J segment 3 bases; nucleotides outside the gene matches: 7. The CDR3 has 15 residues. Germline V gene data show CDR1 as KGHSH and CDR2 as LQKENI. The chain's CDR3 is CASSPTGQGVYEQYF. For the CDR3, the DNA is TGTGCCAGCTCACCCACAGGACAGGGAGTCTACGAGCAGTACTTC.

J is TRBJ2-3 and V is TRBV27; TRBD2 agrees at 9 bases. The CDR3 totals 17 residues. Germline CDR1 MNHEY, CDR2 SMNVEV (reference sequence). Trimming cost V 7 bases and J 2 bases; bases outside gene matches: 13. The chain's CDR3 is CASTTRGSGGLTDTQYF. The CDR3, as DNA: TGTGCCAGCACTACCCGGGGGAGCGGGGGGCTCACAGATACGCAGTATTTT.

The gene calls are TRBV18 and TRBJ2-2; D not certain. V lost 1 base and J lost 6, with 12 bases in between. Per germline, CDR1 KGHSH and CDR2 LQKENI. The CDR3 is 15 amino acids. The CDR3 loop reads CASSPLPSGPGELFF. Written as DNA, the CDR3 is TGTGCCAGCTCACCACTCCCCTCAGGCCCCGGGGAGCTGTTTTTT.

This chain joins TRBV28 and TRBJ1-2, with TRBD1 matching 7 bases. There are 13 residues in the CDR3. CDR1 is MDHEN, CDR2 SYDVKM, per germline. V shed 5 bases, J shed 5 bases, and the junction held 5 bases outside the gene matches. In DNA, the CDR3 is TGTGCCAGCAGTACCGGGACAGAGTATGGCTACACCTTC. Amino acids: CASSTGTEYGYTF.

This clone was observed a handful of times. The CDR3 region is CASSPGQVANEQFF. In nucleotides, the CDR3 is TGCGCCAGCAGCCCGGGACAGGTTGCCAATGAGCAGTTCTTC. The rearrangement links TRBV5-1 to TRBJ2-1; the match to TRBD1 covers 8 bases. CDR3 length: 14 amino acids. Germline-derived CDR1 and CDR2 are SGHRS and YFSETQ. Losses at the gene ends were 4 bases for V and 6 bases for J; bases not matched to a gene: 6.

The genes are TRBV5-6 and TRBJ2-5, with D possibly matching TRBD1 (6 bases). CDR1 is SGHDT and CDR2 is YYEEEE in the germline V gene. Trimming took 3 bases from V and 2 from J, leaving 17 bases between them. This CDR3 comprises 16 residues. The CDR3 coding sequence is TGTGCCAGCAGCTCTATCCGGGACAAGGCTCAAGAGACCCAGTACTTC. Its protein is CASSSIRDKAQETQYF.

This clone was seen more than once but under ten times. In DNA, the CDR3 is TGTGCCAGCAGGGGGGACAGGAACACAGATACGCAGTATTTT. It specifies CASRGDRNTDTQYF. The V call is TRBV2, the J call TRBJ2-3; TRBD1 matches at 8 bases. The CDR3 has 14 amino acids. The ends lost 6 bases at V and 2 bases at J; junction bases unmatched: 4. The V gene's germline CDR1 is SNHLY and CDR2 FYNNEI. Supplemented by reference TRBV2 and TRBJ2-3, the full variable domain reads EPEVTQTPSHQVTQMGQEVILRCVPISNHLYFYWYRQILGQKVEFLVSFYNNEISEKSEIFDDQFSVERPDGSNFTLKIRSTKLEDSAMYFCASRGDRNTDTQYFGPGTRLTVL.

This chain uses TRBV29-1 with TRBJ2-2; 8 nucleotides line up with TRBD1. V was pared by 6 bases and J by 1 base, with 10 bases of the junction left unmatched. This CDR3 has 16 residues. Germline lookup yields CDR1 SQVTM and CDR2 ANQGSEA. CDR3 sequence (DNA): TGCAGCGTCAAGTTCTCGGGACAGGAGAACACCGGGGAGCTGTTTTTT. This codes for CSVKFSGQENTGELFF.

The rearrangement joins TRBV4-2 to TRBJ2-7, with TRBD2 as a possible D gene (6 bases). The CDR3 extends over 17 amino acids. Between the trimmed V and J ends, which lost 0 bases and 1 base, there was a span of 16 bases. Germline V gives CDR1 LGHNA, CDR2 YNFKEQ. Here the CDR3 reads CASSQDQPSGFSYEQYF. The CDR3 DNA reads TGTGCCAGCAGCCAAGATCAACCCAGCGGGTTTTCCTACGAGCAGTACTTC.

By sample share, this clone is medium-sized. The rearrangement links TRBV6-2 or TRBV6-3 to TRBJ2-1; D may be TRBD2 (5 bases). V was shortened by 6 bases and J by 2 bases, with 14 bases between the two germline ends. The germline V gene has CDR1 MNHEY and CDR2 SVGEGT. The CDR3 is 15 amino acids. This CDR3 reads CASSLEEATYNEQFF. CDR3 DNA: TGTGCCAGCAGCCTCGAGGAGGCCACCTACAATGAGCAGTTCTTC.

The rearrangement links TRBV7-2 to TRBJ2-1; 16 nucleotides agree with TRBD2. Germline values: CDR1 SGHTA, CDR2 FQGNSA. The CDR3 runs to 20 residues. The V and J ends lost 0 bases and 7 bases, in that order; junction bases with no gene match: 12. CDR3: CASSLAPGLAGGRSRNEQFF. The CDR3 nucleotides are TGTGCCAGCAGCTTAGCGCCGGGACTAGCGGGAGGGCGGTCGAGGAATGAGCAGTTCTTC.

V usage is TRBV4-3 and J usage is TRBJ2-7; TRBD1 agrees at 9 bases. The junction had 4 bases not matched to a gene; V was cut back by 3 bases and J by 1 base. This CDR3 comprises 15 residues. Per germline, CDR1 LGHNA and CDR2 YSLEER. The CDR3 loop reads CASSHRTGASYEQYF. CDR3 bases: TGCGCCAGCAGCCACCGGACAGGGGCTTCCTACGAGCAGTACTTC.

The genes are TRBV9 and TRBJ1-2, with 7 bases matching TRBD1. The germline gives CDR1 SGDLS, CDR2 YYNGEE. The CDR3 extends over 14 amino acids. V dropped 0 bases and J dropped 2; count of bases not matched to a gene: 1. The DNA for the CDR3 is TGTGCCAGCAGCGTAGGACAGGGCAACTATGGCTACACCTTC. Protein: CASSVGQGNYGYTF.

The chain is built from TRBV4-3 and TRBJ2-7; 9 bases map to TRBD1. The CDR3 runs 13 residues. Germline loops: CDR1 LGHNA, CDR2 YSLEER. J was trimmed by 5 bases and V by 3 bases; bases with no gene match: 2. CDR3 DNA: TGCGCCAGCAGCCAGAGGACAGGGGACGAGCAGTACTTC. This encodes CASSQRTGDEQYF.

V is TRBV5-1 and J is TRBJ2-3; 8 bases fit TRBD2. Germline V CDR1 and CDR2: SGHRS, YFSETQ. The J segment lost 2 bases and the V segment lost 2 bases, leaving 7 bases of the junction unmatched. The CDR3 loop spans 16 amino acids. CDR3 sequence reads: CASSLLAGNPTDTQYF. CDR3 coding DNA: TGCGCCAGCAGCTTATTAGCGGGAAACCCCACAGATACGCAGTATTTT.

This chain uses TRBV7-2 with TRBJ2-1; 7 bases map to TRBD1. The CDR3 contains 15 residues. V lost 5 bases to trimming and J lost 4 bases; unmatched junction nucleotides: 8. The germline V gene has CDR1 SGHTA and CDR2 FQGNSA. The CDR3 protein is CASSPWMTGYNEQFF. CDR3 bases: TGTGCCAGCAGCCCGTGGATGACAGGGTACAATGAGCAGTTCTTC.

This rearrangement joins TRBV15 to TRBJ2-1, with 10 positions matching TRBD1. The CDR3 is 16 amino acids. J lost 3 bases, V lost 2 bases, and 4 bases had no gene match. Germline assignment: CDR1 LNHNV and CDR2 YYDKDF (reference sequence). Here the CDR3 reads CATSRTGTGVYNEQFF. CDR3 bases: TGTGCCACCAGCAGAACCGGGACAGGGGTCTACAATGAGCAGTTCTTC.

For this clone: A read error may account for a junction end that differs from germline. The chain has TRBV5-1 and TRBJ1-1, with TRBD1 matching over 7 bases. Germline V gene sequence: CDR1 SGHRS, CDR2 YFSETQ. The length of the CDR3 is 15 residues. CDR3 sequence reads: CGSSLTGQRNTEAFF. The CDR3 bases are TGCGGCAGCAGCTTGACGGGACAGAGGAACACTGAAGCTTTCTTT.